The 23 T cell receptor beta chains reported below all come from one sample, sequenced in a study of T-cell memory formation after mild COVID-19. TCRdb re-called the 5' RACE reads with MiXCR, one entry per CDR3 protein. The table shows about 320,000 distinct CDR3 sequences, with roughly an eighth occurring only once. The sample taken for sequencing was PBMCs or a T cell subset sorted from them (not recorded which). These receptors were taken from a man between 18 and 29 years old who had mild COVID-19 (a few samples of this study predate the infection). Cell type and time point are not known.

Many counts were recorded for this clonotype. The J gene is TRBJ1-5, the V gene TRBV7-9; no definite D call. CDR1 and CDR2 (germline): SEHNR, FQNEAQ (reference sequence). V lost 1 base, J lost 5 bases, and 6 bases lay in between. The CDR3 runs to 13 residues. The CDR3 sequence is CASSLGPDQPQHF. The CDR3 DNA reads TGTGCCAGCAGCTTAGGGCCCGATCAGCCCCAGCATTTT.

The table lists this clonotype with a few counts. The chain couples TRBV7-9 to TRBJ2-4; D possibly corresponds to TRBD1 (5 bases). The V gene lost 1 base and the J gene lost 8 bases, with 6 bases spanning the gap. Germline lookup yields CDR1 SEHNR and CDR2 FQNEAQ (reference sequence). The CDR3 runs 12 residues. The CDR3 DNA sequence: TGTGCCAGCAGCTTAGACAGGCACATTCAGTACTTC. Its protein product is CASSLDRHIQYF.

The CDR3 reads CASRPGTDTQYF. Written as DNA, the CDR3 is TGTGCCAGCCGCCCGGGGACAGATACGCAGTATTTT. V usage is TRBV28 and J usage is TRBJ2-3; possible D gene TRBD2, 5 bases. The CDR3 spans 12 residues. The germline V and J ends were trimmed by 8 bases and 3 bases, with 9 bases remaining between them. Looked up from germline, CDR1 is MDHEN and CDR2 is SYDVKM.

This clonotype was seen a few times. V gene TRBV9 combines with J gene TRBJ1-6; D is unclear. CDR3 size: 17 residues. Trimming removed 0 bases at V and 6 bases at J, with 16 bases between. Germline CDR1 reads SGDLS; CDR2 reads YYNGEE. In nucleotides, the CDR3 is TGTGCCAGCAGCGTAGAGGCAAGAGGCACCGGTAATTCACCCCTCCACTTT. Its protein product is CASSVEARGTGNSPLHF. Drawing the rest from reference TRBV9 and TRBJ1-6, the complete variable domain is DSGVTQTPKHLITATGQRVTLRCSPRSGDLSVYWYQQSLDQGLQFLIQYYNGEERAKGNILERFSAQQFPDLHSELNLSSLELGDSALYFCASSVEARGTGNSPLHFGNGTRLTVT.

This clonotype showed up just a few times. The CDR3 DNA is TGCGCCAGCAGCCAAGATCGACTAGCGGATACCCTATTGCCCTCTTACGAGCAGTACTTC. This translates into CASSQDRLADTLLPSYEQYF. This rearrangement joins TRBV4-3 to TRBJ2-7; 9 bases fit TRBD2. The CDR3 covers 20 residues. Germline V gene lookup returns CDR1 LGHNA and CDR2 YSLEER. The ends lost 0 bases at V and 4 bases at J; junction bases unmatched: 19.

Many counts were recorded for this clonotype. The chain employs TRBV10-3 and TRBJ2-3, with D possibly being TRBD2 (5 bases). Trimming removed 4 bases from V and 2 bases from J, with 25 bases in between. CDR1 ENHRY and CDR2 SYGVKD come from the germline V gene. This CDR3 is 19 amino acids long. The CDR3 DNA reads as TGTGCCATCAGTGTCCGCCCTGGCGGGCCCGCCCCACTCACAGATACGCAGTATTTT. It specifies CAISVRPGGPAPLTDTQYF.

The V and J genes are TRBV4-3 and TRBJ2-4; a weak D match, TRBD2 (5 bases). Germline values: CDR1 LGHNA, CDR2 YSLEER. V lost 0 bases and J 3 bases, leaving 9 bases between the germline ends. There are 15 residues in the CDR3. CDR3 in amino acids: CASSQDYAGKNIQYF. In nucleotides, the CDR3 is TGCGCCAGCAGCCAAGATTACGCGGGCAAAAACATTCAGTACTTC.

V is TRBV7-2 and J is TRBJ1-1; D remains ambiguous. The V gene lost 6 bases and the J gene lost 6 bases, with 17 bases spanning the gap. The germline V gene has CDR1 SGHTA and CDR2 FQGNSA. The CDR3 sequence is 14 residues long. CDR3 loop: CASSILQVHAEAFF. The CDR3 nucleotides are TGTGCCAGCAGTATCCTGCAGGTCCACGCTGAAGCTTTCTTT.

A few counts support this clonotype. CDR3 nucleotide sequence: TGTGCCAGCACGTCGGGTTATGCCGGGGAGCTGTTTTTT. Its protein product is CASTSGYAGELFF. The chain links TRBV28 to TRBJ2-2; D call uncertain. Per the germline V gene, CDR1 is MDHEN and CDR2 is SYDVKM. The CDR3 is made up of 13 amino acids. V dropped 7 bases and J dropped 6 bases, with 12 bases sitting between them.

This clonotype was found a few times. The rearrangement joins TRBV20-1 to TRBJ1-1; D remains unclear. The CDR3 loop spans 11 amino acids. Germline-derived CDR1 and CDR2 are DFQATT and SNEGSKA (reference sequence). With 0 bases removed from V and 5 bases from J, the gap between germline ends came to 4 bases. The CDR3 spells CSAREETEAFF. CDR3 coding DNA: TGCAGTGCTAGAGAAGAGACTGAAGCTTTCTTT.

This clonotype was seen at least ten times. The CDR3 region has the DNA TGTGCCAGCAGCTTACAGTCCGGGGGGAACACCGGGGAGCTGTTTTTT. Protein product: CASSLQSGGNTGELFF. V gene TRBV7-2 combines with J gene TRBJ2-2, with D possibly matching TRBD2 (6 bases). The CDR3 is 16 residues long. The V end was cut by 2 bases, the J end by 1 base, with 11 bases between. The germline V gene has CDR1 SGHTA and CDR2 FQGNSA.

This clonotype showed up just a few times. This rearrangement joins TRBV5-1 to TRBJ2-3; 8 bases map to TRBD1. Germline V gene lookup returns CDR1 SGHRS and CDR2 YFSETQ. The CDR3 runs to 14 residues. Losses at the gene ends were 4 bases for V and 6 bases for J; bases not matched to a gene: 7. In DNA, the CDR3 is TGCGCCAGCAGCCCGGACAGGGCGGGCGATACGCAGTATTTT. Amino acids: CASSPDRAGDTQYF.

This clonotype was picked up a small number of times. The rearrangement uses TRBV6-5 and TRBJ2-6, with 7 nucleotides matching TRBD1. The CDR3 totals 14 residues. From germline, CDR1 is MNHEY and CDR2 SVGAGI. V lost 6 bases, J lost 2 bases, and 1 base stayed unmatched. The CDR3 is CASSDRAGANVLTF. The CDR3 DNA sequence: TGTGCCAGCAGCGACAGGGCTGGGGCCAACGTCCTGACTTTC.

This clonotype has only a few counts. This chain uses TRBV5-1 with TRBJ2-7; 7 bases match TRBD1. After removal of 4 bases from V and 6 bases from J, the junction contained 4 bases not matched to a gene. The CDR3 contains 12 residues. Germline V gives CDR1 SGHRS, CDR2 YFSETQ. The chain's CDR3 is CASSLTGSEQYF. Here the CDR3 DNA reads TGCGCCAGCAGCCTGACAGGGTCCGAGCAGTACTTC.

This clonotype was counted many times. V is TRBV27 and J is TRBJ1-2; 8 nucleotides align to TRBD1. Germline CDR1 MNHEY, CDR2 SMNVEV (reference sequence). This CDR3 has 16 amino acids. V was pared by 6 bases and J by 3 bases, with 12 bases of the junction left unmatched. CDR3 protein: CASRRRTGMADYGYTF. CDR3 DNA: TGTGCCAGCAGAAGAAGGACAGGGATGGCTGACTATGGCTACACCTTC.

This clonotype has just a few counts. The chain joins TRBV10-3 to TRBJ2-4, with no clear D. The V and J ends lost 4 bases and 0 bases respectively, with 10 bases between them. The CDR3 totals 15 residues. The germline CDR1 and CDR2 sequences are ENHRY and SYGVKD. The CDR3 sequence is CAISARGIAKNIQYF. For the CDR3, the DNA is TGTGCCATCAGTGCCCGTGGAATAGCCAAAAACATTCAGTACTTC.

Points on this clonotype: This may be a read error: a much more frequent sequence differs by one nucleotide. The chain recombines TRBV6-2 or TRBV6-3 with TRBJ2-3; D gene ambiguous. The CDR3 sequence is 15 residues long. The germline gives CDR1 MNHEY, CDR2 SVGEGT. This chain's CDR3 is CASSDSETDTDTQYF. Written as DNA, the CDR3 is TGTGCCAGCAGTGACTCCGAGACCGACACAGATACGCAGTATTTT.

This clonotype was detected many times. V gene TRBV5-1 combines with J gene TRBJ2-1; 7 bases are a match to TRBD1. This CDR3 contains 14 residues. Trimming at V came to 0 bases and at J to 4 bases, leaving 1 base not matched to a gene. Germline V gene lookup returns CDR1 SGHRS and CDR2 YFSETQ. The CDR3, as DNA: TGCGCCAGCAGCTTGGAGACAGGGTACAATGAGCAGTTCTTC. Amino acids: CASSLETGYNEQFF.

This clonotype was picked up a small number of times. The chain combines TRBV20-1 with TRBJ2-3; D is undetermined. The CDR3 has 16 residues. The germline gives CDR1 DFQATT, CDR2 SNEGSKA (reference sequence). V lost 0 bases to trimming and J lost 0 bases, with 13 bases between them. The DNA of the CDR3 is TGCAGTGCTAGAGATCGCCTGGGTGCTAGCACAGATACGCAGTATTTT. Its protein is CSARDRLGASTDTQYF.

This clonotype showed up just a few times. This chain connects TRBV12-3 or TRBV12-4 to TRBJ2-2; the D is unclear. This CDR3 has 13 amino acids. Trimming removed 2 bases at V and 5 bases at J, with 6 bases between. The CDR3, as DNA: TGTGCCAGCAGTTTATGGGGTACCGGGGAGCTGTTTTTT. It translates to CASSLWGTGELFF.

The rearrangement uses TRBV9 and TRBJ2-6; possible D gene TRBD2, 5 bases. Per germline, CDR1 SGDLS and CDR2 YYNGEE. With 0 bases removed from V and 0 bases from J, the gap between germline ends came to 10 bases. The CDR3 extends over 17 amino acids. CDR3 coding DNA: TGTGCCAGCAGCGTAGATCCGGGGAGCTCTGGGGCCAACGTCCTGACTTTC. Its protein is CASSVDPGSSGANVLTF.

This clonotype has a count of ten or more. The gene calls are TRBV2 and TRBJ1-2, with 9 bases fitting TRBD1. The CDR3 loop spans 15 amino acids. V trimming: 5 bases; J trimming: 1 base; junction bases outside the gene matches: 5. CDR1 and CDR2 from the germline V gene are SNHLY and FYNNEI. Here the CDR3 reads CASSPGTGINYGYTF. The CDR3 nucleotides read TGTGCCAGCAGTCCCGGGACAGGGATTAACTATGGCTACACCTTC.

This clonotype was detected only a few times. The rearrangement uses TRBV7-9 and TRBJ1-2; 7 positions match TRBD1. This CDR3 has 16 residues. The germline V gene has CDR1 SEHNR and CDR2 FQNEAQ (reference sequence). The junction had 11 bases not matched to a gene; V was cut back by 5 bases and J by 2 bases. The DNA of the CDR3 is TGTGCCAGCAGCACGTGGGACAGAAGATTCAACTATGGCTACACCTTC. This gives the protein CASSTWDRRFNYGYTF. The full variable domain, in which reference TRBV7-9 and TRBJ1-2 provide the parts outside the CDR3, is DTGVSQNPRHKITKRGQNVTFRCDPISEHNRLYWYRQTLGQGPEFLTYFQNEAQLEKSRLLSDRFSAERPKGSFSTLEIQRTEQGDSAMYLCASSTWDRRFNYGYTFGSGTRLTVV.